This T cell receptor (beta chain) was found in a study of PD-1 blockade in classical Hodgkin lymphoma. The CDR3 sequence is 14 residues long. Germline assignment: CDR1 MRHNA and CDR2 SNTAGT. Trimming took 5 bases from V and 0 from J; bases not matched to a gene: 0. Following autologous stem cell transplantation, relapse occurred in every patient, and exposure to brentuximab vedotin varied. Using immunoSEQ multiplex PCR, the repertoire was profiled, and TCRdb retains in-frame clones only, with some absent. The sample contains tens of thousands of clones, approximately 78% of which appear only once. The source was peripheral blood mononuclear cells (PBMCs), collected before the second cycle of nivolumab. This receptor was obtained from a human donor with classical Hodgkin lymphoma. This chain joins TRBV6-4 and TRBJ2-3; 9 bases map to TRBD2. CDR3 in amino acids: CASSSGGSTDTQYF. The CDR3 coding sequence is TGTGCCAGCAGTAGCGGGGGGAGCACAGATACGCAGTATTTT.